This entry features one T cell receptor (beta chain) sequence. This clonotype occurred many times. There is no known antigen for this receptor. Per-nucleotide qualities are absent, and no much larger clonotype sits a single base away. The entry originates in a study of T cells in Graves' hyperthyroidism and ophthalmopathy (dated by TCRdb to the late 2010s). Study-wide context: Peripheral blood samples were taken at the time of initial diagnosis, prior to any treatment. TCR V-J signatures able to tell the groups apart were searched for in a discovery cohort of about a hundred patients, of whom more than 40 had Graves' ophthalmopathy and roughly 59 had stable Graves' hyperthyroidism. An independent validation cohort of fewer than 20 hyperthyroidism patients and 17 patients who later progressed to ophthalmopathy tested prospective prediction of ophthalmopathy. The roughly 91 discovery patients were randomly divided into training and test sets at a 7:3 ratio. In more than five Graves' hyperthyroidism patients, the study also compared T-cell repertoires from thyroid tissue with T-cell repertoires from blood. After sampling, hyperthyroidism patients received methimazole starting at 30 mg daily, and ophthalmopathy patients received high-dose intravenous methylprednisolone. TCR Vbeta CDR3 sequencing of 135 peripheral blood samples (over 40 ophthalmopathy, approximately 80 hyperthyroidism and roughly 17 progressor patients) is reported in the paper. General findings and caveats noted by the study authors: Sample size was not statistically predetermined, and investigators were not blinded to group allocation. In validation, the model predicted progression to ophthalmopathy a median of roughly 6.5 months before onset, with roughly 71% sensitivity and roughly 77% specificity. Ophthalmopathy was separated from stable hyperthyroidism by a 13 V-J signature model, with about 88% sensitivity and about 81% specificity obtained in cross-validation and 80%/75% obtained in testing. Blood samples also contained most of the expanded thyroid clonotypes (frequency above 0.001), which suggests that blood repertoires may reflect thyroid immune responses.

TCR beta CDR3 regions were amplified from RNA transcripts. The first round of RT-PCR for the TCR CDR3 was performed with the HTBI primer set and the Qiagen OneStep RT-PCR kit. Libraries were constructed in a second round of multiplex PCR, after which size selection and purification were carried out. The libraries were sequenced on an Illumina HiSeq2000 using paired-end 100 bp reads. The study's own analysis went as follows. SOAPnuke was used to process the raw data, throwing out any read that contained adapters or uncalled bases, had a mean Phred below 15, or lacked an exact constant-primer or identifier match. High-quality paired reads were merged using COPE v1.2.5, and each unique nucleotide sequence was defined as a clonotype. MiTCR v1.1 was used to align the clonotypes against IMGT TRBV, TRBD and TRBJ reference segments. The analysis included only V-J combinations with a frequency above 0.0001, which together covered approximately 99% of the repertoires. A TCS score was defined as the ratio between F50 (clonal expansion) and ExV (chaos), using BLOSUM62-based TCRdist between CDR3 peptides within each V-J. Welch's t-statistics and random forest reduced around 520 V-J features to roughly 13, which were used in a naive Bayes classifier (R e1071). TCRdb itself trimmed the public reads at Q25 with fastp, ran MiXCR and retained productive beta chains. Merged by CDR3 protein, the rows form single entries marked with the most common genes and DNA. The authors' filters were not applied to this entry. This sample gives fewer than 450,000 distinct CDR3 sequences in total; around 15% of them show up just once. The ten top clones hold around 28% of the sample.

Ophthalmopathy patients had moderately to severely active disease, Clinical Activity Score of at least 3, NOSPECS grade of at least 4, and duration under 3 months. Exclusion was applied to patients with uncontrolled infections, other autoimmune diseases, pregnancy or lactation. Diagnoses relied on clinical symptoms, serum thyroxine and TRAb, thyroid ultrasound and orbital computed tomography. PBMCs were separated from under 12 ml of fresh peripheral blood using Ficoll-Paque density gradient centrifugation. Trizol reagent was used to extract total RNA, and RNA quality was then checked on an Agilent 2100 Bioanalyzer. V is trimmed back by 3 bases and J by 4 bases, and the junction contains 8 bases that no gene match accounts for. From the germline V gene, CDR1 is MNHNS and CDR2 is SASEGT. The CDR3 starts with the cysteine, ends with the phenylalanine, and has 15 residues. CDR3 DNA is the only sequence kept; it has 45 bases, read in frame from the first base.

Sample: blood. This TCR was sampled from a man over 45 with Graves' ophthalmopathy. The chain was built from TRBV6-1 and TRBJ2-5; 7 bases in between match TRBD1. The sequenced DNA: TGTGCCAGCAGTGAGTCAGGGACAGTCTTAGAGACCCAGTACTTC. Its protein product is CASSESGTVLETQYF.